Presented here are 18 T cell receptor beta chains from one specimen sequenced in a study of OX40 agonist ivuxolimab in advanced cancers. Clones were sequenced by immunoSEQ multiplex PCR, and TCRdb holds only the in-frame ones, with some missing. The sample lists 60,000 to 65,000 clones, 91% occurring once. This material consisted of CD4+ or CD8+ T cells sorted from blood, taken in a trial of the OX40 agonist ivuxolimab. The origin of the receptors is an adult with an advanced solid tumor such as melanoma, head and neck, liver or kidney cancer.

The chain couples TRBV5-1 to TRBJ2-7, with D unresolved. The CDR3 totals 13 residues. Between the trimmed V and J ends, which lost 3 bases and 3 bases, there was a span of 10 bases. The germline CDR1 and CDR2 sequences are SGHRS and YFSETQ. In DNA form, the CDR3 reads TGCGCCAGCAGCTCCCGCGTTAGCTACGAGCAGTACTTC. Residues: CASSSRVSYEQYF.

The V call is TRBV27, the J call TRBJ2-7; D is perhaps TRBD1 (6 bases). CDR3 length equals 15 residues. Germline V gene lookup returns CDR1 MNHEY and CDR2 SMNVEV (reference sequence). Trimming took 8 bases from V and 7 from J, leaving 24 bases between them. CDR3 nucleotide sequence: TGTGCCAGCGTACCAACTCGGACAGACTCGGGGGAGCAGTACTTC. Protein product: CASVPTRTDSGEQYF.

This clone appeared a single time. The chain has TRBV2 and TRBJ2-7; no definite D call. The CDR3 has 13 amino acids. The V gene's germline CDR1 is SNHLY and CDR2 FYNNEI. V shed 1 base and J shed 4 bases, with 8 bases lying between them. CDR3 nucleotides: TGTGCCAGCAGTGAAGACGGCCCTTACGAGCAGTACTTC. It is translated as CASSEDGPYEQYF.

The gene calls are TRBV4-1 and TRBJ2-7; D possibly corresponds to TRBD1 (5 bases). V was trimmed by 4 bases and J by 3 bases, leaving 10 bases between them. The CDR3 extends over 13 amino acids. CDR1 MGHRA and CDR2 YSYEKL come from the germline V gene. The CDR3 region is CASSPYTGYEQYF. The CDR3, as DNA: TGCGCCAGCAGCCCGTACACAGGCTACGAGCAGTACTTC.

The genes are TRBV29-1 and TRBJ2-1, with 9 bases aligning to TRBD1. The CDR3 has 21 residues. Per the germline V gene, CDR1 is SQVTM and CDR2 is ANQGSEA. After removal of 3 bases from V and 3 bases from J, the junction contained 24 bases not matched to a gene. The CDR3 DNA reads as TGCAGCGTTGAGGGGATAACAGGGGGCTTCGGGACTAAAGCGGTCTACAATGAGCAGTTCTTC. Residues: CSVEGITGGFGTKAVYNEQFF.

The rearrangement uses TRBV18 and TRBJ2-5; D call uncertain. Trimming cost V 4 bases and J 3 bases, with 3 bases left between them. The germline V gene encodes CDR1 KGHSH and CDR2 LQKENI. The CDR3 has 11 amino acids. CDR3 amino acids: CASSHEETQYF. DNA of the CDR3: TGTGCCAGCTCACACGAAGAGACCCAGTACTTC.

This clone was found once. CDR3: CASSPVTGGSYNEQFF. For the CDR3, the DNA is TGTGCCAGCAGCCCCGTAACAGGGGGCTCCTACAATGAGCAGTTCTTC. The chain carries TRBV11-3 and TRBJ2-1; 8 bases agree with TRBD1. With V trimmed by 5 bases and J by 0 bases, 6 bases remained unmatched. This CDR3 has 16 amino acids. CDR1 and CDR2 (germline): SGHNT, YENEEA.

The chain is built from TRBV4-1 and TRBJ2-7; D is undetermined. Looked up from germline, CDR1 is MGHRA and CDR2 is YSYEKL. The CDR3 sequence is 15 residues long. The V end lost 4 bases, the J end lost 3 bases, and 16 bases lay between the germline ends. CDR3 loop: CASSLRQIEFYEQYF. For the CDR3, the DNA is TGCGCCAGCAGCCTGAGGCAGATTGAATTCTACGAGCAGTACTTC.

V is TRBV10-3 and J is TRBJ2-7; TRBD1 matches 9 bases. Trimming removed 4 bases from V and 1 base from J; junction bases left unmatched: 11. Germline CDR1 reads ENHRY; CDR2 reads SYGVKD. This CDR3 contains 17 residues. As DNA, the CDR3 is TGTGCCATCAGTGGCGGGACAGGGCCTAGCGCTTCCTACGAGCAGTACTTC. This sequence encodes CAISGGTGPSASYEQYF.

J is TRBJ2-7 and V is TRBV27; D is ambiguous. The V and J ends lost 1 base and 0 bases respectively, with 7 bases between them. The CDR3 is 14 amino acids. Germline loops: CDR1 MNHEY, CDR2 SMNVEV (reference sequence). The CDR3 bases are TGTGCCAGCAGTTTATACCAGGCCTCCTACGAGCAGTACTTC. Translation: CASSLYQASYEQYF.

V and J are TRBV7-9 and TRBJ2-7, with D unresolved. The V and J ends lost 5 bases and 5 bases respectively, with 10 bases between them. Germline V gene sequence: CDR1 SEHNR, CDR2 FQNEAQ (reference sequence). The CDR3 has 12 amino acids. CDR3 protein: CASSPPGHEQYF. The CDR3 coding sequence is TGTGCCAGCAGCCCCCCCGGGCACGAGCAGTACTTC.

The chain recombines TRBV27 with TRBJ2-7; TRBD1 matches at 7 bases. The germline CDR1 and CDR2 sequences are MNHEY and SMNVEV (reference sequence). The CDR3 totals 16 residues. The V segment lost 4 bases and the J segment 3 bases; nucleotides outside the gene matches: 12. The CDR3 here is CASSSTGAPTYYEQYF. CDR3 bases: TGTGCCAGCAGTTCAACAGGGGCCCCAACATACTACGAGCAGTACTTC.

This chain connects TRBV29-1 to TRBJ1-2; D gene unclear. V was shortened by 2 bases and J by 8 bases, with 12 bases between the two germline ends. This CDR3 spans 12 amino acids. CDR1 and CDR2 (germline): SQVTM, ANQGSEA. In DNA, the CDR3 is TGCAGCGTTGAATCAAGTAGTATAGGCTACACCTTC. This encodes CSVESSSIGYTF.

V usage is TRBV19 and J usage is TRBJ2-2; D is perhaps TRBD2 (6 bases). CDR3 size: 14 residues. Per the germline V gene, CDR1 is LNHDA and CDR2 is SQIVND (reference sequence). The ends were cut back, 6 bases at V and 4 bases at J, with 12 bases in the middle. CDR3 sequence (DNA): TGTGCCAGTAGATGGGGTAGCGGCACCGGGGAGCTGTTTTTT. Its translation: CASRWGSGTGELFF.

V usage is TRBV27 and J usage is TRBJ2-1, with no clear D. V shed 2 bases and J shed 0 bases, with 11 bases lying between them. Germline V gene sequence: CDR1 MNHEY, CDR2 SMNVEV (reference sequence). The CDR3 has 16 amino acids. The CDR3 DNA is TGTGCCAGCAGTTTAGCAGCGCTAAGCTCCTACAATGAGCAGTTCTTC. It is translated as CASSLAALSSYNEQFF.

CDR3: CASSQDRAGQINIQYF. CDR3 bases: TGCGCCAGCAGCCAAGATAGGGCGGGACAGATAAACATTCAGTACTTC. The chain employs TRBV4-3 and TRBJ2-4; D may be TRBD1 (7 bases). CDR1 and CDR2 (germline): LGHNA, YSLEER. The CDR3 is 16 amino acids. Deletions cut 0 bases from V and 6 bases from J, with 15 bases between.

The CDR3 bases are TGTGCCAGCAGTTTATTAGCTAGTGGGGATGGTGAGCAGTTCTTC. Amino acids: CASSLLASGDGEQFF. The chain employs TRBV28 and TRBJ2-1; the D is unclear. This CDR3 contains 15 residues. Germline V lookup: CDR1 MDHEN, CDR2 SYDVKM. V was cut by 1 base and J by 9 bases, with 16 bases left in between.

CDR3 nucleotide sequence: TGTGCCAGTAGTTCCGTCGACAGGGGGTCAGAAGCTTTCTTT. Amino acid sequence: CASSSVDRGSEAFF. V gene TRBV19 combines with J gene TRBJ1-1, with 9 bases that match TRBD1. The CDR3 covers 14 residues. CDR1 is LNHDA and CDR2 is SQIVND in the germline V gene (reference sequence). Trimming took 5 bases from V and 8 from J; bases not matched to a gene: 9.